This T cell receptor (beta chain) stems from a study of T cells in Graves' hyperthyroidism and ophthalmopathy. Comments on this clonotype: Its antigen is not identified.

There are 13 residues in the CDR3. The ends lost 7 bases at V and 3 bases at J; junction bases unmatched: 3. Germline V gene lookup returns CDR1 DFQATT and CDR2 SNEGSKA (reference sequence). Patients showing uncontrolled infection, other autoimmune disease, pregnancy or lactation were ineligible. Study observations and caveats: Median prediction lead before ophthalmopathy onset was 6.5 months with the model. Also found in blood were most expanded thyroid clonotypes above 0.001. Stable hyperthyroidism and ophthalmopathy were separated using 13 V-J signatures.

RNA transcripts gave rise to amplified TCR beta CDR3 regions. First-round RT-PCR targeting the TCR CDR3 was performed with the HTBI primer set. TCRdb called the multiplex PCR reads again in MiXCR, with one record for every CDR3 protein. The data contain about 700,000 distinct CDR3 sequences, approximately 42% of them singletons. Sequenced: peripheral blood or thyroid tissue (not recorded which). The chain links TRBV20-1 to TRBJ2-3; 11 bases line up with TRBD2. The TCR comes from an adult man with Graves' disease, either hyperthyroidism or ophthalmopathy (not recorded which). The CDR3: CSVLAGGTDTQYF. CDR3 in DNA: TGCAGTGTCCTAGCGGGAGGAACAGATACGCAGTATTTT.